A selection of T cell receptor beta chains follows, all from one sample in a study of cytomegalovirus exposure and HLA in healthy donors. TCRdb's table, derived via immunoSEQ multiplex PCR, lists solely in-frame clones and lacks some. The sample has roughly 110,000 clones, roughly four fifths seen once. Input material: PBMCs. All receptors come from a man younger than 30 in good health and CMV-seronegative. CDR3s include the opening cysteine and the closing phenylalanine or tryptophan. A D gene is named only where the DNA matches it firmly. Size is stated for part of the rows, as once, few or many counts, or as a class when the clone is expanded.

j_gene | v_gene | abundance | d_gene | CDR3aa | CDR3nt
TRBJ2-7 | TRBV19 | . | . | CASSIGDSYEQYF | TGTGCCAGTAGTATCGGGGATTCGTACGAGCAGTACTTC
TRBJ1-2 | TRBV14 | . | . | CASSQGEGLNYGYTF | TGTGCCAGCAGCCAAGGGGAGGGACTCAACTATGGCTACACCTTC
TRBJ1-5 | TRBV6-6 | few | . | CASGGRTADQPQHF | TGTGCCAGCGGTGGCCGGACAGCCGATCAGCCCCAGCATTTT
TRBJ2-4 | TRBV19 | . | . | CASRSGRLAKNIQYF | TGTGCCAGTAGGAGCGGTAGACTAGCCAAAAACATTCAGTACTTC
TRBJ2-5 | TRBV6-6 | . | . | CASRTRGNGETQYF | TGTGCCAGCAGAACTAGGGGGAACGGAGAGACCCAGTACTTC
TRBJ2-4 | TRBV6-5 | once | . | CASSYSAEGINIQYF | TGTGCCAGCAGTTACTCGGCAGAGGGAATAAACATTCAGTACTTC
TRBJ2-3 | TRBV5-1 | few | TRBD2 | CASGNSGSTDTQYF | TGCGCCAGCGGGAATAGCGGGAGCACAGATACGCAGTATTTT
TRBJ2-5 | TRBV6-5 | . | . | CASSYPGDQETQYF | TGTGCCAGCAGTTACCCGGGGGACCAAGAGACCCAGTACTTC
TRBJ2-5 | TRBV14 | . | . | CASSPEDGPTSETQYF | TGTGCCAGCAGCCCGGAGGACGGCCCGACATCAGAGACCCAGTACTTC
TRBJ1-5 | TRBV18 | . | . | CASSPLRTLSYQPQHF | TGTGCCAGCTCACCACTAAGGACACTTTCTTATCAGCCCCAGCATTTT